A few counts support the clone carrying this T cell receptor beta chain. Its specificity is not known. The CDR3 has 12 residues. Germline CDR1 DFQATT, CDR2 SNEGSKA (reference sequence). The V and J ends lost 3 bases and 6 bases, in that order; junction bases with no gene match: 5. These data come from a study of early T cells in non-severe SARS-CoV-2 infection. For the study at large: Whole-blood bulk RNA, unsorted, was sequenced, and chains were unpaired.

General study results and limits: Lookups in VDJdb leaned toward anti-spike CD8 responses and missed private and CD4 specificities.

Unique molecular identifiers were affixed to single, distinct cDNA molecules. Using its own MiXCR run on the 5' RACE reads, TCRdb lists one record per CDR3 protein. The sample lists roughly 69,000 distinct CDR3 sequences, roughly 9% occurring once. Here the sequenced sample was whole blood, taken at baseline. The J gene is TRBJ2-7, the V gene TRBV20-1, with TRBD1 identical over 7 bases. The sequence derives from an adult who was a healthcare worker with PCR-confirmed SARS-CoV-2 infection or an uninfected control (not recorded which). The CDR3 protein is CSASDRVSEQYF. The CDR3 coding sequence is TGCAGTGCTAGTGACAGGGTTAGCGAGCAGTACTTC.